Listed below are T cell receptor beta chains from one sample, sequenced in a study of PD-1 blockade in classical Hodgkin lymphoma. Libraries were prepared by immunoSEQ multiplex PCR; TCRdb keeps only in-frame clonotypes and omits some of them. This repertoire shows about 30,000 clones, around 84% found once; its top ten account for around 0.85%. The sample was CD4+ T cells from blood, taken before the fourth cycle of nivolumab. The receptor set was obtained from a human donor with classical Hodgkin lymphoma. Both conserved end residues are part of each CDR3. The order of the fields is V gene, D gene, J gene, clone size, CDR3 protein, CDR3 DNA. A D gene is named only where the DNA matches it firmly. Clone size is stated in some rows and not others, as once, few, many or a class when expanded.

TRBV5-1	TRBD1	TRBJ1-4	NA	CASSLVGGTAEKLFF	TGCGCCAGCAGCTTGGTAGGTGGGACAGCTGAAAAACTGTTTTTT
TRBV9	TRBD1	TRBJ1-4	NA	CASSAGTVGATNEKLFF	TGTGCCAGCAGCGCCGGGACAGTCGGAGCAACTAATGAAAAACTGTTTTTT
TRBV29-1	TRBD1	TRBJ1-2	NA	CSVEAGGANNYGYTF	TGCAGCGTTGAGGCAGGGGGCGCCAACAACTATGGCTACACCTTC
TRBV7-9	TRBD1	TRBJ2-2	once	CASSEGQPNTGELFF	TGTGCCAGCAGCGAGGGACAGCCGAACACCGGGGAGCTGTTTTTT
TRBV6-6	NA	TRBJ1-2	NA	CASSYSGQDYGYTF	TGTGCCAGCAGTTACTCGGGGCAGGACTATGGCTACACCTTC
TRBV7-6	NA	TRBJ1-6	NA	CASSRQRGGNSPLHF	TGTGCCAGCAGCCGACAGCGGGGGGGGAATTCACCCCTCCACTTT
TRBV12-5	NA	TRBJ1-6	few	CASGLDEGSPLHF	TGTGCTAGTGGTTTGGATGAGGGATCACCCCTCCACTTT
TRBV7-6	TRBD1	TRBJ1-2	few	CASSLLPGGVDGYTF	TGTGCCAGCAGCTTACTCCCAGGGGGCGTTGATGGCTACACCTTC
TRBV5-1	TRBD2	TRBJ2-5	NA	CASSGTGTSAETQYF	TGCGCCAGCAGCGGAACAGGGACTAGCGCGGAGACCCAGTACTTC
TRBV11-2	TRBD2	TRBJ2-7	once	CASSWGLASNEQYF	TGTGCCAGCAGCTGGGGACTAGCGAGCAACGAGCAGTACTTC
TRBV7-6	NA	TRBJ2-7	NA	CASSLAPPYEQYF	TGTGCCAGCAGCTTAGCCCCCCCCTACGAGCAGTACTTC
TRBV6-1	NA	TRBJ1-3	NA	CASSLRRAAGNTIYF	TGTGCCAGCAGTCTTAGGAGGGCCGCTGGAAACACCATATATTTT
TRBV2	NA	TRBJ1-2	NA	CASSRGREMGGYTF	TGTGCCAGCAGCCGAGGCCGGGAAATGGGTGGCTACACCTTC
TRBV15	TRBD1	TRBJ1-1	once	CATSSGTDRGAFF	TGTGCCACCAGCAGCGGAACGGACAGGGGGGCTTTCTTT
TRBV2	NA	TRBJ2-2	NA	CASSEARRAANTGELFF	TGTGCCAGCAGTGAAGCTAGGCGAGCCGCGAACACCGGGGAGCTGTTTTTT
TRBV10-3	TRBD2	TRBJ2-1	NA	CAISPGTSPNEQFF	TGTGCCATCAGTCCCGGGACTAGCCCCAATGAGCAGTTCTTC
TRBV19	NA	TRBJ1-6	NA	CASSTGIYSPLHF	TGTGCCAGTAGTACAGGGATTTATTCACCCCTCCACTTT
TRBV5-4	NA	TRBJ2-3	NA	CASSLAGVFTDTQYF	TGTGCCAGCAGCTTGGCCGGGGTGTTCACAGATACGCAGTATTTT
TRBV16	TRBD1	TRBJ1-1	NA	CASSQYHGTGKMNTEAFF	TGTGCCAGCAGCCAATACCACGGGACAGGGAAGATGAACACTGAAGCTTTCTTT
TRBV18	NA	TRBJ2-5	NA	CASSRLLLETQYF	TGTGCCAGCTCACGACTCCTGTTAGAGACCCAGTACTTC
TRBV6-4	NA	TRBJ2-7	NA	CASSRQLSSYEQYF	TGTGCCAGCAGCCGACAGCTCAGCTCCTACGAGCAGTACTTC
TRBV7-6	NA	TRBJ1-1	NA	CASLRDMNTEAFF	TGTGCCAGCTTGCGGGATATGAACACTGAAGCTTTCTTT
TRBV29-1	NA	TRBJ2-3	NA	CSARGGGGSTDTQYF	TGCAGCGCCCGCGGAGGGGGAGGTAGCACAGATACGCAGTATTTT
TRBV7-9	NA	TRBJ1-1	NA	CASSLRAGDTEAFF	TGTGCCAGCAGCTTACGGGCAGGGGACACTGAAGCTTTCTTT
TRBV28	NA	TRBJ2-5	NA	CASSSLGETQYF	TGTGCCAGCAGTTCGCTCGGTGAGACCCAGTACTTC
TRBV2	NA	TRBJ1-5	NA	CASSVEGGQPQHF	TGTGCCAGCAGTGTGGAAGGGGGTCAGCCCCAGCATTTT
TRBV28	NA	TRBJ1-5	NA	CASSSHQGMGNQPQHF	TGTGCCAGCAGTTCCCATCAGGGTATGGGCAATCAGCCCCAGCATTTT
TRBV2	NA	TRBJ2-1	NA	CASSGRDYNEQFF	TGTGCCAGCAGTGGAAGAGACTACAATGAGCAGTTCTTC
TRBV5-5	NA	TRBJ1-2	NA	CASSFGPTWTAYGYTF	TGTGCCAGCAGCTTTGGCCCAACATGGACGGCCTATGGCTACACCTTC
TRBV5-4	TRBD2	TRBJ2-3	NA	CASSLRVAGGSTDTQYF	TGTGCCAGCAGCTTGAGGGTAGCGGGGGGGAGCACAGATACGCAGTATTTT
TRBV9	NA	TRBJ1-5	few	CASSVAGSNQPQHF	TGTGCCAGCAGCGTAGCCGGGTCCAATCAGCCCCAGCATTTT
TRBV19	TRBD1	TRBJ1-2	NA	CATEDRAESLHGYTF	TGTGCCACTGAGGACAGGGCAGAGTCGTTGCATGGCTACACCTTC
TRBV7-6	NA	TRBJ1-2	NA	CASSSREVRYGYTF	TGTGCCAGCAGCTCCAGGGAAGTCCGCTATGGCTACACCTTC
TRBV2	NA	TRBJ2-7	NA	CASSGRRLSYEQYF	TGTGCCAGCAGTGGACGGAGATTGTCGTACGAGCAGTACTTC
TRBV5-1	TRBD1	TRBJ2-3	NA	CASSKTSLLTGDSTDTQYF	TGCGCCAGCAGCAAGACCAGCCTATTGACAGGGGACAGCACAGATACGCAGTATTTT